The 22 T cell receptor beta chains presented below share a single source sample, sequenced in a study of cytomegalovirus exposure and HLA in healthy donors. PCR employed 60 Vbeta and 13 Jbeta primers. The protocol was immunoSEQ multiplex PCR, while the TCRdb copy is restricted to in-frame clones and leaves out a portion. The data show about 250,000 clones, with about nine tenths seen just once and roughly 1.6% held by the top ten. Sequencing was carried out using PBMCs. Every receptor here comes from a girl aged 2-10 years in good health and CMV-seronegative.

This chain uses TRBV4-1 with TRBJ2-1, with TRBD2 as a possible D gene (6 bases). In germline, CDR1 is MGHRA, CDR2 YSYEKL. The ends were cut back, 3 bases at V and 6 bases at J, with 18 bases in the middle. The CDR3 totals 16 residues. The CDR3 nucleotides read TGCGCCAGCAGCCACCTTAGCGGACCGGCGGGCAATGAGCAGTTCTTC. Protein sequence: CASSHLSGPAGNEQFF.

The J gene is TRBJ2-2, the V gene TRBV5-6; possibly TRBD1 for D (6 bases). Trimming removed 1 base at V and 4 bases at J, with 11 bases between. This CDR3 contains 15 residues. CDR1 and CDR2 from the germline V gene are SGHDT and YYEEEE. CDR3 coding DNA: TGTGCCAGCAGCTTGTACAGGGCCCCCACCGGGGAGCTGTTTTTT. Its protein is CASSLYRAPTGELFF.

This rearrangement joins TRBV30 to TRBJ2-5; D is perhaps TRBD2 (6 bases). Trimming removed 5 bases from V and 5 bases from J, with 15 bases in between. Germline CDR1 reads GTSNPN; CDR2 reads SVGIG (reference sequence). The CDR3 is 13 residues long. CDR3 amino acids: CAWAEGWRETQYF. The CDR3 bases are TGTGCCTGGGCGGAGGGTTGGAGGGAGACCCAGTACTTC. Full variable domain (missing parts from reference TRBV30 and TRBJ2-5): SQTIHQWPATLVQPVGSPLSLECTVEGTSNPNLYWYRQAAGRGLQLLFYSVGIGQISSEVPQNLSASRPQDRQFILSSKKLLLSDSGFYLCAWAEGWRETQYFGPGTRLLVL.

The rearrangement joins TRBV10-3 to TRBJ2-1; TRBD1 aligns across 12 bases. V lost 1 base, J lost 9 bases, and 13 bases stayed unmatched. The CDR3 totals 18 residues. CDR1 and CDR2 (germline): ENHRY, SYGVKD. The CDR3, as DNA: TGTGCCATCAGTGAGTGGGGTCGAGGGGGACAGGGGGCGGTTGAGCAGTTCTTC. The encoded protein is CAISEWGRGGQGAVEQFF.

The chain couples TRBV6-6 to TRBJ1-1, with TRBD1 identical over 8 bases. Germline lookup yields CDR1 MNHNY and CDR2 SVGAGI (reference sequence). With 4 bases clipped from V and 6 bases from J, the junction kept 10 bases outside the gene matches. The CDR3 runs 15 residues. The CDR3 DNA sequence: TGTGCCAGCAGTTCTCTCCATTTACAGGGGGCTGAAGCTTTCTTT. It is translated as CASSSLHLQGAEAFF.

This clone was picked up one time. J is TRBJ2-7 and V is TRBV4-1, with 7 bases aligning to TRBD1. The length of the CDR3 is 14 residues. V lost 3 bases, J lost 1 base, and 3 bases stayed unmatched. CDR1 and CDR2 (germline): MGHRA, YSYEKL. The chain's CDR3 is CASSHDRESYEQYF. The CDR3 bases are TGCGCCAGCAGCCACGACAGGGAATCCTACGAGCAGTACTTC.

This chain links TRBV5-1 with TRBJ2-3; D gene ambiguous. The germline CDR1 and CDR2 sequences are SGHRS and YFSETQ. V dropped 7 bases and J dropped 6 bases, with 15 bases sitting between them. The CDR3 consists of 13 residues. CDR3 region: CASGNSPGDTQYF. The CDR3 DNA reads as TGCGCCAGCGGAAACTCCCCCGGGGATACGCAGTATTTT.

The chain has TRBV9 and TRBJ1-5; the D gene is possibly TRBD1 (6 bases). The CDR3 has 15 residues. V was shortened by 3 bases and J by 4 bases, with 14 bases between the two germline ends. CDR1 and CDR2 from the germline V gene are SGDLS and YYNGEE. CDR3: CASSAGTITNQPQHF. The CDR3 DNA follows: TGTGCCAGCAGCGCCGGGACAATTACTAATCAGCCCCAGCATTTT.

The chain recombines TRBV30 with TRBJ2-1; 10 bases agree with TRBD1. Per germline, CDR1 GTSNPN and CDR2 SVGIG (reference sequence). The trim removed 6 bases at V and 4 bases at J, leaving 9 bases unmatched. The length of the CDR3 is 15 residues. The CDR3 region has the DNA TGTGCCTGTCAGCCGGGACAGGGGTTTTACAATGAGCAGTTCTTC. Protein sequence: CACQPGQGFYNEQFF.

CDR3 region: CASSSRQGGELFF. The DNA of the CDR3 is TGTGCCAGCAGCTCAAGACAGGGAGGGGAGCTGTTTTTT. The rearrangement uses TRBV7-6 and TRBJ2-2; 7 bases agree with TRBD1. V trimming: 4 bases; J trimming: 8 bases; junction bases outside the gene matches: 4. In germline, CDR1 is SGHVS, CDR2 FNYEAQ. The CDR3 sequence is 13 residues long.

The chain carries TRBV5-1 and TRBJ2-1; 12 bases agree with TRBD2. The germline V gene encodes CDR1 SGHRS and CDR2 YFSETQ. V gave up 7 bases and J gave up 1 base; unmatched junction bases: 9. The CDR3 covers 17 residues. The chain's CDR3 is CASGSGLAGPSYNEQFF. CDR3 nucleotide sequence: TGCGCCAGCGGGAGCGGACTAGCGGGGCCTTCCTACAATGAGCAGTTCTTC.

This clone showed up just once. The V gene is TRBV2, the J gene TRBJ2-5; D unresolved. The last part of the DNA fits TRBJ2-7 better; the J call may be wrong. The CDR3 loop spans 14 amino acids. Germline V lookup: CDR1 SNHLY, CDR2 FYNNEI. The CDR3 protein is CASSASESSYEQYF. The DNA of the CDR3 is TGTGCCAGCTCCGCCTCGGAGAGCTCCTACGAGCAGTACTTC.

The rearrangement uses TRBV13 and TRBJ2-7; 11 nucleotides line up with TRBD2. From germline, CDR1 is PRHDT and CDR2 FYEKMQ (reference sequence). Trimming took 4 bases from V and 2 from J; bases not matched to a gene: 7. The CDR3 is 16 amino acids. CDR3 protein: CASSSNLAGGPYEQYF. For the CDR3, the DNA is TGTGCCAGCAGCTCCAATTTAGCGGGAGGGCCCTACGAGCAGTACTTC.

This chain links TRBV20-1 with TRBJ2-5, with 8 positions matching TRBD1. After removal of 6 bases from V and 6 bases from J, the junction contained 3 bases not matched to a gene. The CDR3 spans 11 residues. Germline V lookup: CDR1 DFQATT, CDR2 SNEGSKA (reference sequence). CDR3: CSARQGKTQYF. CDR3 nucleotide sequence: TGCAGTGCCCGACAGGGGAAGACCCAGTACTTC.

The rearrangement uses TRBV5-4 and TRBJ1-2, with D hard to call. The V and J ends lost 0 bases and 0 bases respectively, with 9 bases between them. The CDR3 sequence is 15 residues long. Germline loops: CDR1 SGHNT, CDR2 YYREEE (reference sequence). CDR3: CASSLGGEANYGYTF. CDR3 DNA sequence: TGTGCCAGCAGCTTGGGCGGGGAAGCTAACTATGGCTACACCTTC. Based on the CDR3 plus reference TRBV5-4 and TRBJ1-2, the full variable domain is ETGVTQSPTHLIKTRGQQVTLRCSSQSGHNTVSWYQQALGQGPQFIFQYYREEENGRGNFPPRFSGLQFPNYSSELNVNALELDDSALYLCASSLGGEANYGYTFGSGTRLTVV.

The chain joins TRBV11-2 to TRBJ1-3; D might be TRBD1 (6 bases). CDR1 is SGHAT, CDR2 FQNNGV, per germline. The CDR3 is made up of 13 amino acids. Trimming stripped 5 bases from V and 2 bases from J, with 7 bases between. CDR3: CASSPGAGNTIYF. The CDR3 bases are TGTGCCAGCAGCCCAGGGGCTGGAAACACCATATATTTT.

The V call is TRBV5-4, the J call TRBJ2-2; 10 bases align to TRBD2. Trimming cost V 4 bases and J 0 bases; bases outside gene matches: 3. The CDR3 has 16 residues. Looked up from germline, CDR1 is SGHNT and CDR2 is YYREEE (reference sequence). The CDR3 sequence is CASSPGTSANTGELFF. Here the CDR3 DNA reads TGTGCCAGCAGCCCAGGGACTAGCGCGAACACCGGGGAGCTGTTTTTT.

This chain uses TRBV6-1 with TRBJ2-1, with TRBD1 as a possible D gene (5 bases). Trimming pared 1 base from V and 5 bases from J, leaving 9 bases between. The CDR3 extends over 14 amino acids. The germline gives CDR1 MNHNS, CDR2 SASEGT. CDR3 loop: CASSEETANNEQFF. The CDR3 DNA reads as TGTGCCAGCAGTGAAGAGACAGCCAACAATGAGCAGTTCTTC.

The chain couples TRBV18 to TRBJ1-1; D possibly corresponds to TRBD1 (6 bases). CDR3 size: 16 residues. CDR1 is KGHSH, CDR2 LQKENI, per germline. Trimming stripped 0 bases from V and 2 bases from J, with 13 bases between. The CDR3, as DNA: TGTGCCAGCTCACCACCCGGGACAAGGGTCAACACTGAAGCTTTCTTT. Translation gives CASSPPGTRVNTEAFF.

V usage is TRBV30 and J usage is TRBJ1-4; D not certain. CDR3 length: 15 residues. V was clipped by 0 bases and J by 3 bases, with 11 bases between them. Germline values: CDR1 GTSNPN, CDR2 SVGIG (reference sequence). CDR3 sequence reads: CAWSVGSAANEKLFF. In DNA, the CDR3 is TGTGCCTGGAGTGTAGGTTCAGCGGCTAATGAAAAACTGTTTTTT.

The chain joins TRBV29-1 to TRBJ2-7, with a possible D match to TRBD2 (6 bases). Germline lookup yields CDR1 SQVTM and CDR2 ANQGSEA. V lost 4 bases to trimming and J lost 2 bases, with 15 bases between them. There are 14 residues in the CDR3. The CDR3 loop reads CSVAFLGRTYEQYF. The CDR3 nucleotides are TGCAGCGTTGCCTTTCTCGGGAGAACCTACGAGCAGTACTTC.

The chain is built from TRBV18 and TRBJ2-5; 8 positions agree with TRBD1. Germline V gene sequence: CDR1 KGHSH, CDR2 LQKENI. Unmatched junction bases numbered 8, after V lost 0 bases and J lost 5 bases. The CDR3 totals 16 residues. This CDR3 reads CASSPPRTGGRETQYF. CDR3 bases: TGTGCCAGCTCACCACCGAGAACAGGGGGACGGGAGACCCAGTACTTC.